The 3 T cell receptor beta chains below come from one sample, sequenced in a study of technical replicates of blood from a few donors. Profiled with immunoSEQ multiplex PCR; TCRdb holds only in-frame clones, not every one. The data contain about 83,000 clones, about 94% of them singletons. Material for sequencing was T cells isolated from PBMCs. These receptors all stem from a human donor in good health.

The chain carries TRBV4-1 and TRBJ2-3; TRBD1 might be the D (5 bases). The CDR3 spans 16 residues. Deletions cut 1 base from V and 0 bases from J, with 11 bases between. CDR1 is MGHRA and CDR2 is YSYEKL in the germline V gene. This chain's CDR3 is CASSQGVSGSTDTQYF. CDR3 sequence (DNA): TGCGCCAGCAGCCAAGGGGTATCAGGGAGCACAGATACGCAGTATTTT.

The V gene is TRBV7-3, the J gene TRBJ2-5; D may be TRBD1 (6 bases). The CDR3 loop spans 13 amino acids. Germline CDR1 SGHTA, CDR2 FQGTGA. Deletions cut 6 bases from V and 3 bases from J, with 11 bases between. In DNA, the CDR3 is TGTGCCAGCAGATGGGGACACGAAGAGACCCAGTACTTC. It codes for CASRWGHEETQYF.

The chain uses TRBV5-4 and TRBJ2-1; unclear D gene. Per the germline V gene, CDR1 is SGHNT and CDR2 is YYREEE (reference sequence). The V end lost 0 bases, the J end lost 8 bases, and 12 bases lay between the germline ends. This CDR3 region has 14 residues. CDR3 loop: CASSLGTGFDEQFF. CDR3 in DNA: TGTGCCAGCAGCTTGGGAACGGGTTTCGATGAGCAGTTCTTC.